This TCR beta chain was sequenced for a study of T cell repertoires in cytomegalovirus infection. One entry per CDR3 protein, called by TCRdb with MiXCR from the reads. The repertoire holds around 300,000 distinct CDR3 sequences, with roughly 26% as singletons. The junction had 3 bases not matched to a gene; V was cut back by 2 bases and J by 4 bases. This CDR3 has 14 amino acids. Germline CDR1 reads SGHTA; CDR2 reads FQGNSA. The chain uses TRBV7-2 and TRBJ2-3; TRBD2 agrees at 7 bases. The origin of this receptor is a human donor in good health (CMV status not recorded). Some clones in this sample may be carry-over from other donors' samples. Sequencing input: PBMCs. CDR3 region: CASSLTGGPDTQYF. CDR3 in DNA: TGTGCCAGCAGCTTAACGGGAGGCCCAGATACGCAGTATTTT.